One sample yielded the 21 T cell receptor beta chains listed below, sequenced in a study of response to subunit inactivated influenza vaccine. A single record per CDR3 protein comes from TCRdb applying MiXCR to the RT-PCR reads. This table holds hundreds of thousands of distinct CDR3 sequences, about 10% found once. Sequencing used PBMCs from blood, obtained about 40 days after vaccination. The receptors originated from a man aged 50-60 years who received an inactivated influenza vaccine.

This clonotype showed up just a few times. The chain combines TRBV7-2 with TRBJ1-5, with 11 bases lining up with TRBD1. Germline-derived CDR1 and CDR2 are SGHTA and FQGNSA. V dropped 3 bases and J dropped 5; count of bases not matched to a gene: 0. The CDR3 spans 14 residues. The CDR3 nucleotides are TGTGCCAGCAGCTTGGACAGGGGGCATCAGCCCCAGCATTTT. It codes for CASSLDRGHQPQHF.

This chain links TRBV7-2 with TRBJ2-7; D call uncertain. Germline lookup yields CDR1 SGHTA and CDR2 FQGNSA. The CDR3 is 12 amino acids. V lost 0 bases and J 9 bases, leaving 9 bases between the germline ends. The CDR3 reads CASSLADGRQYF. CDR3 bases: TGTGCCAGCAGCTTAGCGGACGGAAGGCAGTACTTC. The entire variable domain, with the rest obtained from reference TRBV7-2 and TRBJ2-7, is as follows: GAGVSQSPSNKVTEKGKDVELRCDPISGHTALYWYRQSLGQGLEFLIYFQGNSAPDKSGLPSDRFSAERTGGSVSTLTIQRTQQEDSAVYLCASSLADGRQYFGPGTRLTVT.

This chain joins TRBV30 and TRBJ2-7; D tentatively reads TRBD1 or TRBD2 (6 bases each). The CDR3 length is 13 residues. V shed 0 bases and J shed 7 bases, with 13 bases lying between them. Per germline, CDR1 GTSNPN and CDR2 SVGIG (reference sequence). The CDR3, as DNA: TGTGCCTGGAGTGTACCGGGGGCAGGTGAGCAGTACTTC. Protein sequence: CAWSVPGAGEQYF.

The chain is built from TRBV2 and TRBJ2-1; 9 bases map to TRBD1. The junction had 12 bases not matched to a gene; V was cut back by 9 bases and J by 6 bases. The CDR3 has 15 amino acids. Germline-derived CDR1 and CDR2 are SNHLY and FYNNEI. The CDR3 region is CASRPGTGTSNEQFF. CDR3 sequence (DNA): TGTGCCAGTAGGCCCGGGACAGGGACAAGCAATGAGCAGTTCTTC.

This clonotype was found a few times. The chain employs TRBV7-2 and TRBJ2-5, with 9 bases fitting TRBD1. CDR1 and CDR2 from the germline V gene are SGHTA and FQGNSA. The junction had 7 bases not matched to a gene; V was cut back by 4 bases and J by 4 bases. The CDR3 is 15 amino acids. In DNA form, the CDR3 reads TGTGCCAGCAGCTCTCCGGGACAGGGTAGAGAGACCCAGTACTTC. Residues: CASSSPGQGRETQYF.

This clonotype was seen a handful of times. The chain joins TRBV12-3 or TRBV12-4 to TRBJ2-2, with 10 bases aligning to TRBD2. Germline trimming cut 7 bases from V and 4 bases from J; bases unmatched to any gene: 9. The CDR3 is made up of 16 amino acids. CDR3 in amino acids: CASIPSGRVPTGELFF. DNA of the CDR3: TGTGCCAGCATCCCCAGCGGGAGGGTCCCCACCGGGGAGCTGTTTTTT.

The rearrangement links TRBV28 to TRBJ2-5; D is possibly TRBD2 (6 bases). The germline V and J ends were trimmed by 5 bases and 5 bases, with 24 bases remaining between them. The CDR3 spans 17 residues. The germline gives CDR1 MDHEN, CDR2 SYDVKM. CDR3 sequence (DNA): TGTGCCAGCAGTCCAATACGCAATCTAGCGAGTCAGGAGACCCAGTACTTC. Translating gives CASSPIRNLASQETQYF.

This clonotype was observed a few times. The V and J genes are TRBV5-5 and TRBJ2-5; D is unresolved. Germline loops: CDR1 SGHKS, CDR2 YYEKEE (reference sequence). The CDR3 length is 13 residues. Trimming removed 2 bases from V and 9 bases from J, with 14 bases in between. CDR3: CASSLDPDGSQYF. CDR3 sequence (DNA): TGTGCCAGCAGCTTAGACCCGGACGGGTCCCAGTACTTC.

The CDR3 nucleotides are TGTGCCTGTTCCAGGGGCTGGGAGCAGTACTTC. Its translation: CACSRGWEQYF. The V and J genes are TRBV30 and TRBJ2-7; maybe TRBD1 (6 bases). The CDR3 spans 11 residues. V was cut by 6 bases and J by 7 bases, with 13 bases left in between. The germline V gene encodes CDR1 GTSNPN and CDR2 SVGIG (reference sequence).

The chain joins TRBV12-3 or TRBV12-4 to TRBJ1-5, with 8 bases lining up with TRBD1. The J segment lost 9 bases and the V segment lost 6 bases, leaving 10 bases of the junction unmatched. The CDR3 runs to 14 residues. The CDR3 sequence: CASRDGQGAMPQHF. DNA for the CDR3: TGTGCCAGCAGAGACGGGCAGGGGGCGATGCCCCAGCATTTT.

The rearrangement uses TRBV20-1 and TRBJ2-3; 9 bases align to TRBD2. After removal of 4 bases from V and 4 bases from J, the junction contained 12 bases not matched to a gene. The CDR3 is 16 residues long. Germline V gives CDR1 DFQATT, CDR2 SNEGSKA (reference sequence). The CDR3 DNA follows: TGCAGTGCTACCTTAAGACTAGCGGTGATTCCAGATACGCAGTATTTT. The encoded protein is CSATLRLAVIPDTQYF.

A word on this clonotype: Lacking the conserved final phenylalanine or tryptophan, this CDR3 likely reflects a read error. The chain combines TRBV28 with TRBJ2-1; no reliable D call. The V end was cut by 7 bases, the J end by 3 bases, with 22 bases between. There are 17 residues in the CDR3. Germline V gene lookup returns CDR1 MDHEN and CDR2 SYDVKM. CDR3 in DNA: TGTGCCAGCACCGGAGCCCACCGGGCCAAGGACTACAATGAGCAGTTCTAC. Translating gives CASTGAHRAKDYNEQFY.

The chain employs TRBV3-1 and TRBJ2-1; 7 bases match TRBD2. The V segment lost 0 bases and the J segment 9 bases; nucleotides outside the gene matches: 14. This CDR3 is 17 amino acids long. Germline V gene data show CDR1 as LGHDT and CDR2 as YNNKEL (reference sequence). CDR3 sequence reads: CASSQDFSAGIASEQFF. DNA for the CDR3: TGTGCCAGCAGCCAAGATTTCTCAGCGGGGATCGCTAGTGAGCAGTTCTTC.

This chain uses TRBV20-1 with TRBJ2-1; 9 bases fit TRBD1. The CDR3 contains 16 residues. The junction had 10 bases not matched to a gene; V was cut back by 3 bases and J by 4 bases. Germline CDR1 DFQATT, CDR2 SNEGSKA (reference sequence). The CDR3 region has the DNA TGCAGTGCTAGGGGGGAGACAGGGGGGTTTTACAATGAGCAGTTCTTC. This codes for CSARGETGGFYNEQFF.

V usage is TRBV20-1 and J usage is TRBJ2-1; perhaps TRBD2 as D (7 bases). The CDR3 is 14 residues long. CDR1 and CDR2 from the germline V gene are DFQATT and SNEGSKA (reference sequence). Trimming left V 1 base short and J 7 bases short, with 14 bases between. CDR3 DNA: TGCAGTGCTAGAGGAGAGGGGGAGGGTAATGAGCAGTTCTTC. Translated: CSARGEGEGNEQFF.

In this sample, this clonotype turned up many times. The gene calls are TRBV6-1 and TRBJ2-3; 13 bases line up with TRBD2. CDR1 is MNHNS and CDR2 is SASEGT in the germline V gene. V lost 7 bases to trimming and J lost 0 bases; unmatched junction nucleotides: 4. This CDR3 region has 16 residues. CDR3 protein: CASKRTSGGSTDTQYF. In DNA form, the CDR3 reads TGTGCCAGCAAAAGGACTAGCGGGGGTAGCACAGATACGCAGTATTTT.

CDR3 region: CSATGPAGGETQYF. For the CDR3, the DNA is TGCAGTGCTACCGGACCAGCGGGTGGGGAGACCCAGTACTTC. The chain has TRBV20-1 and TRBJ2-5; D might be TRBD2 (6 bases). Looked up from germline, CDR1 is DFQATT and CDR2 is SNEGSKA (reference sequence). This CDR3 spans 14 amino acids. V shed 4 bases and J shed 5 bases, with 17 bases lying between them.

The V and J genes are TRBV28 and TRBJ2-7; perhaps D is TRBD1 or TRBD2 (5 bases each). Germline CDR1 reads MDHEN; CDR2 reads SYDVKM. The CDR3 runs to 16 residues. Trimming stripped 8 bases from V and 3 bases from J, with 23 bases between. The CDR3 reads CASQPRGQGIFYEQYF. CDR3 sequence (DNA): TGTGCCAGCCAACCGAGGGGCCAGGGTATTTTCTACGAGCAGTACTTC.

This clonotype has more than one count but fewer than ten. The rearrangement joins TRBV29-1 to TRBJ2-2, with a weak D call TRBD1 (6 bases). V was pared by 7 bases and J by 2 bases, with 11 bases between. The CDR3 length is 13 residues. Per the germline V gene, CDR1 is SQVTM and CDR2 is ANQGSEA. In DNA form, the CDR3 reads TGCAGCGCCATAGGGGGAAACACCGGGGAGCTGTTTTTT. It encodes CSAIGGNTGELFF.

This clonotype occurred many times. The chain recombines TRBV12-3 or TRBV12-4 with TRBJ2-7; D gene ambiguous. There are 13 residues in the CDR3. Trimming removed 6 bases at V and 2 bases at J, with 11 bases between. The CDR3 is CASSIGPTYEQYF. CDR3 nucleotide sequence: TGTGCCAGCAGCATCGGACCAACCTACGAGCAGTACTTC.

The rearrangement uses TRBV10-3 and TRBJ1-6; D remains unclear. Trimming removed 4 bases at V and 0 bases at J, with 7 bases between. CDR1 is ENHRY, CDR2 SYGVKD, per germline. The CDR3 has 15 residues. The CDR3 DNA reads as TGTGCCATCAGTGCCGACACCTCCTATAATTCACCCCTCCACTTT. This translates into CAISADTSYNSPLHF.